This T cell receptor (beta chain) is drawn from a study of T cell repertoires in cytomegalovirus infection. Study summary: Public TCR beta signatures marked donors with CMV infection and the matching HLA. Overall study findings and caveats: Ex vivo responses were dominated by HLA-C-restricted CMV-specific TCR beta clonotypes.

This clonotype appeared a few times. Its specificity is unknown. TCRdb re-called the reads with MiXCR, one entry per CDR3 protein. The sample includes a few hundred thousand distinct CDR3 sequences, 40% of them seen just once. The germline V gene encodes CDR1 MNHEY and CDR2 SMNVEV (reference sequence). The V gene lost 7 bases and the J gene lost 7 bases, with 17 bases spanning the gap. CDR3 size: 15 residues. The TCR sequence derives from a human donor in good health (CMV status not recorded). Some clones in this sample may be carry-over from other donors' samples. The chain is built from TRBV27 and TRBJ1-6; no clear D. The sample was cultured PBMCs, taken from culture after CMV antigen stimulation. The chain's CDR3 is CASNPRGRSNSPLHF. CDR3 nucleotide sequence: TGTGCCAGCAACCCTCGAGGCAGGTCGAATTCACCCCTCCACTTT.